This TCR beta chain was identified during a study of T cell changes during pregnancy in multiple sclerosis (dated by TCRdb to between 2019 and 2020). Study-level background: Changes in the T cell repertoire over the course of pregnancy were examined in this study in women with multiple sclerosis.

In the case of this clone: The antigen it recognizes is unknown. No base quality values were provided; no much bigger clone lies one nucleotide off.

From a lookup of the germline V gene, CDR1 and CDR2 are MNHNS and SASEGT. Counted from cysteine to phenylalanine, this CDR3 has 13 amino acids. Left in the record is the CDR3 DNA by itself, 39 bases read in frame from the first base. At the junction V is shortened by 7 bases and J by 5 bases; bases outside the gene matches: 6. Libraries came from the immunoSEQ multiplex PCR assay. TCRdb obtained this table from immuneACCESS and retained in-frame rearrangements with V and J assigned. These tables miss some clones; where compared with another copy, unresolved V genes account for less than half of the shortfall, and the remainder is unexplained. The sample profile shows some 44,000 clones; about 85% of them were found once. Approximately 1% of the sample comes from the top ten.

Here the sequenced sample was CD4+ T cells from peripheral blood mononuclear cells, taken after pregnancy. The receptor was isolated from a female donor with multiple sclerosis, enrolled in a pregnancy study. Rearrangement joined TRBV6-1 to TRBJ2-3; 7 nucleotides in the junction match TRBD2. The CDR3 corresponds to CASTWRGIDTQYF. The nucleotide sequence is TGTGCCAGCACCTGGCGGGGGATAGATACGCAGTATTTT.